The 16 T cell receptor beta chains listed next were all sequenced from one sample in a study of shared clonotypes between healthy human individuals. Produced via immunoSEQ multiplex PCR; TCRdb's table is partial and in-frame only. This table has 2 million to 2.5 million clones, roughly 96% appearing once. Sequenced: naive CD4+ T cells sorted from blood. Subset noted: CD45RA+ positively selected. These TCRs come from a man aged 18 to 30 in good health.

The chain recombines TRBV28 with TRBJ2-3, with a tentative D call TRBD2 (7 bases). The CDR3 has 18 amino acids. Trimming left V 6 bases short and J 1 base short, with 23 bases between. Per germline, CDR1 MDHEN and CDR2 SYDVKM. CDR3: CASSPLSLGGRGTDTQYF. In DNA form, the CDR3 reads TGTGCCAGCAGCCCGTTATCGCTGGGGGGGCGCGGCACAGATACGCAGTATTTT.

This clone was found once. The CDR3 region has the DNA TGCAGCGGGACACAGGGGAACACTGAAGCTTTCTTT. Translated, it gives CSGTQGNTEAFF. V and J are TRBV29-1 and TRBJ1-1; maybe TRBD1 (6 bases). Germline assignment: CDR1 SQVTM and CDR2 ANQGSEA. The germline V and J ends were trimmed by 7 bases and 1 base, with 10 bases remaining between them. The CDR3 sequence is 12 residues long.

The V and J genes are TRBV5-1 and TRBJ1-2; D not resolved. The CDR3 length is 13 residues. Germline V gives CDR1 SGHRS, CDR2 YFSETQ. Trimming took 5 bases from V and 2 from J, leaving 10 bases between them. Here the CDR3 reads CASRLDGNYGYTF. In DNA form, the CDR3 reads TGCGCCAGCAGACTGGACGGGAACTATGGCTACACCTTC.

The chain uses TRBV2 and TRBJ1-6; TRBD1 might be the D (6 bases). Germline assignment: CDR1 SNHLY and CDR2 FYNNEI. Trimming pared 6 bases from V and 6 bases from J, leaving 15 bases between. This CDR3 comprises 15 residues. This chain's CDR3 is CASRGGEGSNSPLHF. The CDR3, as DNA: TGTGCCAGCAGGGGGGGCGAGGGGTCTAATTCACCCCTCCACTTT. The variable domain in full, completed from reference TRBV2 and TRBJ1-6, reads EPEVTQTPSHQVTQMGQEVILRCVPISNHLYFYWYRQILGQKVEFLVSFYNNEISEKSEIFDDQFSVERPDGSNFTLKIRSTKLEDSAMYFCASRGGEGSNSPLHFGNGTRLTVT.

The CDR3: CASRRGGTYNEQFF. The CDR3 DNA follows: TGTGCCAGCAGGAGGGGGGGCACCTACAATGAGCAGTTCTTC. The chain carries TRBV6-1 and TRBJ2-1; possibly TRBD2 for D (7 bases). This CDR3 comprises 14 residues. V lost 6 bases and J 2 bases, leaving 11 bases between the germline ends. The V gene's germline CDR1 is MNHNS and CDR2 SASEGT.

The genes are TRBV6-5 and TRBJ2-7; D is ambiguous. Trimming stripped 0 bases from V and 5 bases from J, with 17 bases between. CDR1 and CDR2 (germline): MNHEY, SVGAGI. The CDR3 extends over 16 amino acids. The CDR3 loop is CASSYSQQLAVHEQYF. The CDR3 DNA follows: TGTGCCAGCAGTTACTCCCAACAGCTGGCGGTCCACGAGCAGTACTTC.

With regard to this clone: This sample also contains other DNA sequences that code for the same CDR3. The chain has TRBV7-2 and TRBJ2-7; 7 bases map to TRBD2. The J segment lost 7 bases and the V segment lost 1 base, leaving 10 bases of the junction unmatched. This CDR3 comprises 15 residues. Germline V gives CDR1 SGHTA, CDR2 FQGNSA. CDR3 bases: TGTGCCAGCAGCTTAGAGTTGGCGGGAGCGGGGGAGCAGTACTTC. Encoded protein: CASSLELAGAGEQYF.

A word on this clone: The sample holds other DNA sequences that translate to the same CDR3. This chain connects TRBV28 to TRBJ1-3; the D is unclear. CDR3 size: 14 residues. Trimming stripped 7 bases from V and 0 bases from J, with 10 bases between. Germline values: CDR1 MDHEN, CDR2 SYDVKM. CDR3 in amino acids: CASKEGSSGNTIYF. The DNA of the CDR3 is TGTGCCAGCAAGGAGGGCAGCTCTGGAAACACCATATATTTT.

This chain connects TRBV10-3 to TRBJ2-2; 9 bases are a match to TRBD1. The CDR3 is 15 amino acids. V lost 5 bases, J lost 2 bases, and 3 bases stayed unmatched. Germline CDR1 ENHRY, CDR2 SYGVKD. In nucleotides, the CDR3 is TGTGCCATCAGTCAGGGACAGGGCAACACCGGGGAGCTGTTTTTT. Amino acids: CAISQGQGNTGELFF.

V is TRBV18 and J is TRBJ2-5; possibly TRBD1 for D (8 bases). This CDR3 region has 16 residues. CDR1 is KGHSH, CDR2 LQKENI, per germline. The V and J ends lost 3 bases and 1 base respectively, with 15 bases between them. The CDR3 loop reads CASSPGQGGTQETQYF. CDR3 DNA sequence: TGTGCCAGCTCACCTGGACAGGGAGGGACCCAAGAGACCCAGTACTTC.

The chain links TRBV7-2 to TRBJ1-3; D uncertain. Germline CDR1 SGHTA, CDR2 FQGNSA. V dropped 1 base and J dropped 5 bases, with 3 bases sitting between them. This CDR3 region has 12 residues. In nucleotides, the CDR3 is TGTGCCAGCAGCTTAGATCGAAACACCATATATTTT. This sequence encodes CASSLDRNTIYF. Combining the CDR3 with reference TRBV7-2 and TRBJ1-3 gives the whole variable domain GAGVSQSPSNKVTEKGKDVELRCDPISGHTALYWYRQSLGQGLEFLIYFQGNSAPDKSGLPSDRFSAERTGGSVSTLTIQRTQQEDSAVYLCASSLDRNTIYFGEGSWLTVV.

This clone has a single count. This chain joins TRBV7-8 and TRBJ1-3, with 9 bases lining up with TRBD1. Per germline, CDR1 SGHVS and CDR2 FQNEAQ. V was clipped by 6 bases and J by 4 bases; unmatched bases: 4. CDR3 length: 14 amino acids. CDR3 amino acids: CASRSTGGGNTIYF. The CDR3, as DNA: TGTGCCAGCAGATCGACAGGGGGGGGAAACACCATATATTTT.

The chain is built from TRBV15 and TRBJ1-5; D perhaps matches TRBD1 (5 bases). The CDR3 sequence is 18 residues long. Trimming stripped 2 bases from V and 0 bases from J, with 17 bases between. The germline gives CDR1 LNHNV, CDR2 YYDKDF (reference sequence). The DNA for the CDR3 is TGTGCCACCAGCAGAAAGGACGTGGCAGGGACTAGCAATCAGCCCCAGCATTTT. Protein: CATSRKDVAGTSNQPQHF.

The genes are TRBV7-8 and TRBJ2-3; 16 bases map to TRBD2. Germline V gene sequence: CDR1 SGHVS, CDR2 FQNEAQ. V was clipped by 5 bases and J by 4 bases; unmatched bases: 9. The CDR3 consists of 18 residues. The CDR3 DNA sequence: TGTGCCAGCAGCAAGGGACTAGCGGGGGGGCGAGTGGCAGATACGCAGTATTTT. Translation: CASSKGLAGGRVADTQYF. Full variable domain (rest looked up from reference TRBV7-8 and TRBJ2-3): GAGVSQSPRYKVAKRGQDVALRCDPISGHVSLFWYQQALGQGPEFLTYFQNEAQLDKSGLPSDRFFAERPEGSVSTLKIQRTQQEDSAVYLCASSKGLAGGRVADTQYFGPGTRLTVL.

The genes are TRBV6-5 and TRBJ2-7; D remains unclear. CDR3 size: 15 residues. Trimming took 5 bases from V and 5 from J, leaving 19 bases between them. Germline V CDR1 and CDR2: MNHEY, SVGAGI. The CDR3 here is CASSRHGPAGDEQYF. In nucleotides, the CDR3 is TGTGCCAGCAGTCGTCACGGGCCAGCTGGGGACGAGCAGTACTTC.

In nucleotides, the CDR3 is TGTGCCAGCAGCTTGCTAGCGGGGGGCCCTCCCTACGAGCAGTACTTC. Its protein product is CASSLLAGGPPYEQYF. The V gene is TRBV28, the J gene TRBJ2-7; TRBD2 agrees at 11 bases. The germline V gene encodes CDR1 MDHEN and CDR2 SYDVKM. The CDR3 consists of 16 residues. V shed 6 bases and J 2 bases; nucleotides not matched to a gene: 9. Full variable domain (remainder filled in from reference TRBV28 and TRBJ2-7): DVKVTQSSRYLVKRTGEKVFLECVQDMDHENMFWYRQDPGLGLRLIYFSYDVKMKEKGDIPEGYSVSREKKERFSLILESASTNQTSMYLCASSLLAGGPPYEQYFGPGTRLTVT.